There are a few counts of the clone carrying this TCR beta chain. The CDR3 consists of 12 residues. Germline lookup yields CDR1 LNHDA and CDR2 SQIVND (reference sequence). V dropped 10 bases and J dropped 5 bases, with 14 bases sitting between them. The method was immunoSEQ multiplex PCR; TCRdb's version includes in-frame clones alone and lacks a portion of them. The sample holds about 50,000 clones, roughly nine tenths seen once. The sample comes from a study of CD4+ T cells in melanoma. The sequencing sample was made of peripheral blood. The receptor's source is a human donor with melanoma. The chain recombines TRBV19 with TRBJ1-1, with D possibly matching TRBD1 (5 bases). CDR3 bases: TGTGCCACCCACCTGGGGGGTACTGAAGCTTTCTTT. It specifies CATHLGGTEAFF.